What follows are 28 T cell receptor beta chains derived from one specimen sequenced in a study of T cell repertoires in cytomegalovirus infection. Their antigen targets remain unknown. MiXCR, run by TCRdb on the reads, gives a single entry per CDR3 protein. Of 150,000 or so distinct CDR3 sequences listed, roughly 32% are singletons. This material consisted of CD8+ T cells from cultured PBMCs, taken from culture after CMV antigen stimulation. These receptors were collected from a human donor in good health (CMV status not recorded). Some clones in this sample may be carry-over from other donors' samples.

This clonotype was recorded a few times. The DNA for the CDR3 is TGCAGTGCTAGTGGGACTATTGACACAGATACGCAGTATTTT. Protein product: CSASGTIDTDTQYF. This chain connects TRBV20-1 to TRBJ2-3, with 7 bases aligning to TRBD2. Trimming removed 3 bases from V and 2 bases from J; junction bases left unmatched: 5. The length of the CDR3 is 14 residues. Germline lookup yields CDR1 DFQATT and CDR2 SNEGSKA (reference sequence).

The rearrangement links TRBV27 to TRBJ1-2; 9 bases are shared with TRBD1. The CDR3 contains 16 residues. The V gene's germline CDR1 is MNHEY and CDR2 SMNVEV (reference sequence). Unmatched junction bases numbered 5, after V lost 3 bases and J lost 0 bases. The CDR3 DNA sequence: TGTGCCAGCAGTTTGGACAGGGGAGAGACTAACTATGGCTACACCTTC. It is translated as CASSLDRGETNYGYTF.

V usage is TRBV29-1 and J usage is TRBJ1-2; the D gene is possibly TRBD1 (5 bases). The CDR3 totals 13 residues. Germline V gene data show CDR1 as SQVTM and CDR2 as ANQGSEA. V lost 3 bases and J 3 bases, leaving 11 bases between the germline ends. CDR3 bases: TGCAGCGTTGATGAGGGACCCTACTATGGCTACACCTTC. Encoded protein: CSVDEGPYYGYTF. Combining the CDR3 with reference TRBV29-1 and TRBJ1-2 gives the whole variable domain SAVISQKPSRDICQRGTSLTIQCQVDSQVTMMFWYRQQPGQSLTLIATANQGSEATYESGFVIDKFPISRPNLTFSTLTVSNMSPEDSSIYLCSVDEGPYYGYTFGSGTRLTVV.

The chain joins TRBV7-9 to TRBJ2-5, with 9 bases lining up with TRBD1. Germline V gene data show CDR1 as SEHNR and CDR2 as FQNEAQ (reference sequence). J gave up 1 base and V 5 bases, and 11 bases lay outside the gene matches. The CDR3 is 17 residues long. This CDR3 is CASSPTVQGAVQETQYF. CDR3 bases: TGTGCCAGCAGCCCGACCGTACAGGGGGCAGTCCAAGAGACCCAGTACTTC.

The V gene is TRBV9, the J gene TRBJ2-1; 11 bases agree with TRBD1. CDR3 length: 17 amino acids. The germline V gene encodes CDR1 SGDLS and CDR2 YYNGEE. With 3 bases clipped from V and 0 bases from J, the junction kept 5 bases outside the gene matches. The CDR3: CASSGEGQGGSYNEQFF. The CDR3 DNA follows: TGTGCCAGCAGCGGAGAGGGACAGGGGGGCTCCTACAATGAGCAGTTCTTC. The full variable domain, in which reference TRBV9 and TRBJ2-1 provide the parts outside the CDR3, is DSGVTQTPKHLITATGQRVTLRCSPRSGDLSVYWYQQSLDQGLQFLIQYYNGEERAKGNILERFSAQQFPDLHSELNLSSLELGDSALYFCASSGEGQGGSYNEQFFGPGTRLTVL.

The rearrangement links TRBV25-1 to TRBJ1-1; D may be TRBD1 (6 bases). V dropped 8 bases and J dropped 1 base, with 11 bases sitting between them. The CDR3 runs to 13 residues. CDR1 is MGHDK and CDR2 is SYGVNS in the germline V gene. CDR3 amino acids: CASAVGANTEAFF. The CDR3 DNA sequence: TGTGCCAGCGCCGTGGGGGCGAACACTGAAGCTTTCTTT.

A few counts support this clonotype. The chain has TRBV27 and TRBJ1-2; D is undetermined. V was pared by 0 bases and J by 3 bases, with 8 bases between. The CDR3 runs 14 residues. CDR1 is MNHEY and CDR2 is SMNVEV in the germline V gene (reference sequence). Here the CDR3 reads CASSLSPGYYGYTF. In DNA, the CDR3 is TGTGCCAGCAGTTTATCCCCCGGCTACTATGGCTACACCTTC.

The CDR3 DNA reads as TGTGCCAGCAGCTTAGATAAAACAGGGATCGAAAAACTGTTTTTT. It translates to CASSLDKTGIEKLFF. The rearrangement joins TRBV7-2 to TRBJ1-4; D may be TRBD1 (6 bases). This CDR3 is built from 15 residues. Germline lookup yields CDR1 SGHTA and CDR2 FQGNSA. The V gene lost 1 base and the J gene lost 8 bases, with 14 bases spanning the gap.

DNA of the CDR3: TGTGCCAGCAGCCAAACGACTAGTAAAGAGACCCAGTACTTC. Translated: CASSQTTSKETQYF. This chain uses TRBV28 with TRBJ2-5; TRBD2 is a possible D gene (6 bases). The CDR3 runs to 14 residues. Germline CDR1 and CDR2: MDHEN and SYDVKM. V was clipped by 6 bases and J by 3 bases, with 14 bases between them.

This clonotype has ten or more counts. The chain couples TRBV10-3 to TRBJ1-1, with 9 positions matching TRBD1. The CDR3 spans 13 residues. J gave up 6 bases and V 6 bases, and 5 bases lay outside the gene matches. The germline gives CDR1 ENHRY, CDR2 SYGVKD. CDR3 loop: CAIRDRGHPEAFF. CDR3 in DNA: TGTGCCATCAGGGACAGGGGCCACCCTGAAGCTTTCTTT.

This clonotype was seen ten or more times. The chain has TRBV7-8 and TRBJ1-2; D ambiguous. V lost 2 bases and J lost 5, with 12 bases in between. This CDR3 region has 14 residues. The germline CDR1 and CDR2 sequences are SGHVS and FQNEAQ. The CDR3: CASSLQRNSYGYTF. In DNA form, the CDR3 reads TGTGCCAGCAGCTTACAGAGGAATTCTTATGGCTACACCTTC.

This chain joins TRBV6-2 or TRBV6-3 and TRBJ2-5; D is ambiguous. Trimming cost V 2 bases and J 4 bases, with 5 bases left between them. Germline values: CDR1 MNHEY, CDR2 SVGEGT. There are 12 residues in the CDR3. CDR3 in amino acids: CASSYMLETQYF. The CDR3, as DNA: TGTGCCAGCAGTTACATGTTAGAGACCCAGTACTTC.

In this sample, this clonotype turned up a few times. The chain carries TRBV12-5 and TRBJ1-1; no definite D call. This CDR3 contains 13 residues. The germline V and J ends were trimmed by 0 bases and 4 bases, with 6 bases remaining between them. Germline loops: CDR1 LGHNT, CDR2 FRNRAP. CDR3 in DNA: TGTGCTAGTGGTTTGGTAAGCGGCACTGAAGCTTTCTTT. Its translation is CASGLVSGTEAFF.

The gene calls are TRBV19 and TRBJ1-2; no firm D call. Trimming cost V 10 bases and J 2 bases, with 14 bases left between them. The CDR3 is made up of 13 amino acids. Per germline, CDR1 LNHDA and CDR2 SQIVND (reference sequence). The CDR3 loop is CATWGELNYGYTF. The CDR3 nucleotides are TGTGCCACCTGGGGAGAACTAAACTATGGCTACACCTTC. Full variable domain (missing parts from reference TRBV19 and TRBJ1-2): DGGITQSPKYLFRKEGQNVTLSCEQNLNHDAMYWYRQDPGQGLRLIYYSQIVNDFQKGDIAEGYSVSREKKESFPLTVTSAQKNPTAFYLCATWGELNYGYTFGSGTRLTVV.

J is TRBJ1-1 and V is TRBV7-9, with 7 bases fitting TRBD1. Germline V lookup: CDR1 SEHNR, CDR2 FQNEAQ (reference sequence). The CDR3 sequence is 16 residues long. The ends lost 3 bases at V and 0 bases at J; junction bases unmatched: 7. CDR3 protein: CASSFPEDRMNTEAFF. The CDR3 coding sequence is TGTGCCAGCAGCTTTCCCGAGGACAGGATGAACACTGAAGCTTTCTTT.

The J gene is TRBJ1-2, the V gene TRBV29-1; maybe TRBD1 (5 bases). Per germline, CDR1 SQVTM and CDR2 ANQGSEA. The CDR3 runs to 13 residues. V was clipped by 5 bases and J by 3 bases, with 13 bases between them. DNA for the CDR3: TGCAGCGTTTCCCCAAGGACACACTATGGCTACACCTTC. Translated, it gives CSVSPRTHYGYTF.

Points on this clonotype: Given a much more abundant clone one base away, this may be a read error. The chain uses TRBV4-1 and TRBJ2-5, with a tentative D call TRBD1 (7 bases). Germline V CDR1 and CDR2: MGHRA, YSYEKL. The CDR3 contains 13 residues. CDR3 protein: CTSSQAGGETQYF. CDR3 sequence (DNA): TGCACCAGCAGCCAGGCAGGGGGGGAGACCCAGTACTTC.

The rearrangement links TRBV10-3 to TRBJ2-1; D remains ambiguous. Trimming removed 10 bases from V and 5 bases from J, with 9 bases in between. This CDR3 is built from 11 residues. Germline V gene lookup returns CDR1 ENHRY and CDR2 SYGVKD. Written as DNA, the CDR3 is TGTGCCACAAACGACAACAATGAGCAGTTCTTC. It specifies CATNDNNEQFF.

The V and J genes are TRBV20-1 and TRBJ1-1; D perhaps matches TRBD1 (5 bases). Germline V lookup: CDR1 DFQATT, CDR2 SNEGSKA (reference sequence). This CDR3 region has 11 residues. The V end lost 7 bases, the J end lost 4 bases, and 10 bases lay between the germline ends. The CDR3 DNA sequence: TGCAGTGTCACAGGATTCACTGAAGCTTTCTTT. It codes for CSVTGFTEAFF.

This clonotype was counted many times. V usage is TRBV11-2 and J usage is TRBJ2-1, with TRBD1 matching 9 bases. Trimming removed 5 bases from V and 7 bases from J; junction bases left unmatched: 9. Germline loops: CDR1 SGHAT, CDR2 FQNNGV. The CDR3 loop spans 15 amino acids. Here the CDR3 reads CASSPGQGSRNEQFF. The CDR3 DNA follows: TGTGCCAGCAGCCCGGGACAGGGCTCTAGGAATGAGCAGTTCTTC.

The sample holds many counts of this clonotype. The genes are TRBV7-8 and TRBJ2-1; 11 bases fit TRBD2. The J segment lost 4 bases and the V segment lost 2 bases, leaving 4 bases of the junction unmatched. The CDR3 sequence is 16 residues long. The germline gives CDR1 SGHVS, CDR2 FQNEAQ. CDR3 region: CASSLTSGGPYNEQFF. The CDR3 coding sequence is TGTGCCAGCAGCTTAACTAGCGGGGGCCCTTACAATGAGCAGTTCTTC.

This clonotype showed up just a few times. The chain carries TRBV5-4 and TRBJ1-1, with D perhaps matching TRBD1 (5 bases). CDR1 and CDR2 from the germline V gene are SGHNT and YYREEE (reference sequence). Trimming shortened V by 3 bases and J by 4 bases, and 16 bases separated the two germline ends. The CDR3 consists of 15 residues. The CDR3 here is CASSWVGGAGTEAFF. CDR3 DNA: TGTGCCAGCAGCTGGGTGGGTGGGGCAGGCACTGAAGCTTTCTTT.

V gene TRBV27 combines with J gene TRBJ1-5; a weak D match, TRBD1 (6 bases). This CDR3 is 13 amino acids long. Germline V lookup: CDR1 MNHEY, CDR2 SMNVEV (reference sequence). The ends were cut back, 4 bases at V and 4 bases at J, with 8 bases in the middle. CDR3 sequence reads: CASSSGQNQPQHF. The DNA of the CDR3 is TGTGCCAGCAGTTCAGGACAGAATCAGCCCCAGCATTTT.

This clonotype was observed many times. The chain is built from TRBV6-6 and TRBJ1-5, with unresolved D. Germline V gene data show CDR1 as MNHNY and CDR2 as SVGAGI (reference sequence). The CDR3 contains 15 residues. V was shortened by 5 bases and J by 6 bases, with 17 bases between the two germline ends. The CDR3 protein is CASSLYNRFGQPQHF. The DNA for the CDR3 is TGTGCCAGCAGTCTTTACAACCGGTTCGGTCAGCCCCAGCATTTT.

The chain joins TRBV4-1 to TRBJ2-1; tentative D call: TRBD2 (5 bases). CDR3 size: 16 residues. Germline V lookup: CDR1 MGHRA, CDR2 YSYEKL. Trimming stripped 0 bases from V and 4 bases from J, with 13 bases between. In DNA, the CDR3 is TGCGCCAGCAGCCAAGAAGATTGGACTTATTACAATGAGCAGTTCTTC. This codes for CASSQEDWTYYNEQFF.

The chain employs TRBV2 and TRBJ1-2; D unclear. Germline V gives CDR1 SNHLY, CDR2 FYNNEI. The V end lost 1 base, the J end lost 4 bases, and 13 bases lay between the germline ends. The CDR3 length is 15 residues. For the CDR3, the DNA is TGTGCCAGCAGTGAAGTTCCGGCCCAGTCCTATGGCTACACCTTC. It yields the protein CASSEVPAQSYGYTF. The whole variable domain, filled in from reference TRBV2 and TRBJ1-2, reads EPEVTQTPSHQVTQMGQEVILRCVPISNHLYFYWYRQILGQKVEFLVSFYNNEISEKSEIFDDQFSVERPDGSNFTLKIRSTKLEDSAMYFCASSEVPAQSYGYTFGSGTRLTVV.

This clonotype was seen at least ten times. This chain uses TRBV7-8 with TRBJ1-3, with D possibly matching TRBD1 (5 bases). The CDR3 is 15 amino acids. V gave up 4 bases and J gave up 0 bases, with 10 bases separating them. CDR1 and CDR2 from the germline V gene are SGHVS and FQNEAQ. The CDR3, as DNA: TGTGCCAGCAGCTCCGCAGGGAACTCTGGAAACACCATATATTTT. Translation gives CASSSAGNSGNTIYF.

This chain uses TRBV6-6 with TRBJ2-5, with TRBD1 matching 9 bases. Germline V gene sequence: CDR1 MNHNY, CDR2 SVGAGI (reference sequence). Trimming removed 10 bases from V and 1 base from J; junction bases left unmatched: 4. CDR3 length equals 13 residues. The DNA for the CDR3 is TGTGCCATCGGGACAGGGTTCCAAGAGACCCAGTACTTC. Its translation is CAIGTGFQETQYF.